One sample yielded the 24 T cell receptor beta chains listed below, sequenced in a study of monozygotic twins with inflammatory bowel disease. TCRdb reprocessed the 5' RACE reads and stores each CDR3 protein as one record, lacking DNA. The sample holds hundreds of thousands of distinct CDR3 sequences. Sequencing was performed on blood. These receptors were taken from a human donor with ulcerative colitis or Crohn's disease, or a healthy co-twin of an affected twin (not recorded which).

The gene calls are TRBV18 and TRBJ2-2. Germline CDR1 reads KGHSH; CDR2 reads LQKENI. This CDR3 spans 17 amino acids. The CDR3 reads CASSPVYSRANTGELFF.

The rearrangement uses TRBV7-3 and TRBJ2-1. The CDR3 covers 16 residues. Per germline, CDR1 SGHTA and CDR2 FQGTGA. Here the CDR3 reads CASSQIGTAAYNEQFF.

The chain is built from TRBV6-1 and TRBJ2-7. This CDR3 comprises 13 residues. Germline V gives CDR1 MNHNS, CDR2 SASEGT. CDR3 in amino acids: CASREQGLDEQYF.

The chain uses TRBV12-3 or TRBV12-4 and TRBJ1-2. The CDR3 totals 14 residues. CDR3 residues: CASSPSLGGTGYTF.

The chain is built from TRBV6-2 or TRBV6-3 and TRBJ2-7; the D call of TRBD1 rests on TCRdb alone, since no DNA is present to check it. CDR1 is MNHEY and CDR2 is SVGEGT in the germline V gene. The CDR3 contains 16 residues. Here the CDR3 reads CASSYHPGTGAFEQYF.

The genes are TRBV29-1 and TRBJ2-2; TCRdb names TRBD1, which stays unverified in the absence of DNA. The germline gives CDR1 SQVTM, CDR2 ANQGSEA. The CDR3 runs 15 residues. CDR3 sequence: CSVEWDRGKTGELFF.

CDR3 residues: CASSLQGLGYTF. The gene calls are TRBV7-2 and TRBJ1-2. The CDR3 contains 12 residues. Per germline, CDR1 SGHTA and CDR2 FQGNSA.

The chain links TRBV15 to TRBJ2-5; TCRdb's assignment of TRBD2 cannot be checked, as there is no DNA. Germline CDR1 reads LNHNV; CDR2 reads YYDKDF (reference sequence). The CDR3 has 13 residues. CDR3 protein: CATSVGGGETQYF.

The CDR3 reads CASSLSGVSTDTQYF. The chain employs TRBV7-6 and TRBJ2-3; as DNA is missing, the TRBD1 call by TCRdb cannot be tested. The CDR3 contains 15 residues. Germline assignment: CDR1 SGHVS and CDR2 FNYEAQ. Based on the CDR3 plus reference TRBV7-6 and TRBJ2-3, the full variable domain is GAGVSQSPRYKVTKRGQDVALRCDPISGHVSLYWYRQALGQGPEFLTYFNYEAQQDKSGLPNDRFSAERPEGSISTLTIQRTEQRDSAMYRCASSLSGVSTDTQYFGPGTRLTVL.

This chain joins TRBV7-2 and TRBJ1-2. In germline, CDR1 is SGHTA, CDR2 FQGNSA. CDR3 size: 12 residues. CDR3 sequence reads: CASKGQVYGYTF.

The chain has TRBV29-1 and TRBJ2-7. CDR3 size: 13 residues. Germline V gene sequence: CDR1 SQVTM, CDR2 ANQGSEA. The CDR3: CSVITGSSYEQYF.

V gene TRBV20-1 combines with J gene TRBJ2-6; without DNA, the TCRdb call of TRBD2 cannot be checked. Germline V gene data show CDR1 as DFQATT and CDR2 as SNEGSKA (reference sequence). The CDR3 is made up of 17 amino acids. The CDR3 loop reads CSASPLAGDAGANVLTF.

The rearrangement uses TRBV30 and TRBJ2-7; TCRdb outputs TRBD1, but without DNA this stays unchecked. The CDR3 length is 14 residues. The V gene's germline CDR1 is GTSNPN and CDR2 SVGIG (reference sequence). The chain's CDR3 is CAWSAGLQGARQYF.

The chain uses TRBV5-1 and TRBJ2-1. The CDR3 is made up of 15 amino acids. Germline V gene lookup returns CDR1 SGHRS and CDR2 YFSETQ. CDR3 loop: CASSWTGDSYNEQFF.

The gene calls are TRBV5-1 and TRBJ2-7; TCRdb designates TRBD1, a call that cannot be tested without DNA. CDR1 and CDR2 (germline): SGHRS, YFSETQ. The CDR3 covers 14 residues. The CDR3 reads CASSLDTGYYEQYF.

This chain connects TRBV7-2 to TRBJ1-5; with no DNA, the TCRdb D assignment of TRBD1 cannot be verified. This CDR3 region has 15 residues. Germline CDR1 and CDR2: SGHTA and FQGNSA. The CDR3 here is CASSQDRGRNQPQHF.

The gene calls are TRBV4-2 and TRBJ1-5; the TCRdb call, TRBD1, lacks DNA for checking. From germline, CDR1 is LGHNA and CDR2 YNFKEQ. The CDR3 extends over 15 amino acids. CDR3 residues: CASSQDLAGDQPQHF.

The CDR3 region is CSGGLAGGRGDTQYF. The chain links TRBV29-1 to TRBJ2-3; checking the TCRdb D call of TRBD2 is not possible without DNA. Germline V gives CDR1 SQVTM, CDR2 ANQGSEA. The CDR3 covers 15 residues.

This chain links TRBV3-1 with TRBJ1-1; TCRdb's D call, TRBD1, is unchecked because there is no DNA. The germline gives CDR1 LGHDT, CDR2 YNNKEL (reference sequence). This CDR3 has 16 residues. CDR3 loop: CASSPGADSRGTEAFF.

The chain is built from TRBV4-3 and TRBJ2-3. CDR1 is LGHNA and CDR2 is YSLEER in the germline V gene. The CDR3 covers 14 residues. This chain's CDR3 is CASSQKVSTDTQYF.

This chain uses TRBV11-1 with TRBJ2-1; TCRdb's D call, TRBD2, is unchecked because there is no DNA. The CDR3 is 18 amino acids. Germline lookup yields CDR1 SGHAT and CDR2 FQDESV (reference sequence). CDR3 in amino acids: CASSLGVSGWASYNEQFF.

The V gene is TRBV6-2 or TRBV6-3, the J gene TRBJ1-5. In germline, CDR1 is MNHEY, CDR2 SVGEGT. The CDR3 loop spans 14 amino acids. The CDR3 is CASSYSLNGQAQHF.

The chain recombines TRBV6-4 with TRBJ1-2. The CDR3 sequence is 12 residues long. Germline V gives CDR1 MRHNA, CDR2 SNTAGT. The CDR3 reads CASREQGYGYTF.

The chain is built from TRBV15 and TRBJ2-5; TCRdb's assignment of TRBD1 cannot be checked, as there is no DNA. Germline V lookup: CDR1 LNHNV, CDR2 YYDKDF (reference sequence). The CDR3 covers 15 residues. Here the CDR3 reads CATSNYQGTPLTQYF.